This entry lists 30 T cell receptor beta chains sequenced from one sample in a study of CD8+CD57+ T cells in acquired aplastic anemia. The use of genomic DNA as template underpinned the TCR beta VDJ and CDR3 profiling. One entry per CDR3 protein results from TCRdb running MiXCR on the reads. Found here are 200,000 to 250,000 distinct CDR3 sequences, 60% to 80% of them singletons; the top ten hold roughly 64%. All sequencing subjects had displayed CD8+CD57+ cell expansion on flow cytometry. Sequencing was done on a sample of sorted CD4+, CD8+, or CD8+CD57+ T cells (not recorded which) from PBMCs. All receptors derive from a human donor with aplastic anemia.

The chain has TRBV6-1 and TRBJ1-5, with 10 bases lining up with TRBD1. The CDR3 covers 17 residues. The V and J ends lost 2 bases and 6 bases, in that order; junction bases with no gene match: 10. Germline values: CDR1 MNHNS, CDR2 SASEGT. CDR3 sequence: CASSETGQGGTAQPQHF. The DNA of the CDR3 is TGTGCCAGCAGTGAAACTGGACAGGGGGGGACCGCTCAGCCCCAGCATTTT.

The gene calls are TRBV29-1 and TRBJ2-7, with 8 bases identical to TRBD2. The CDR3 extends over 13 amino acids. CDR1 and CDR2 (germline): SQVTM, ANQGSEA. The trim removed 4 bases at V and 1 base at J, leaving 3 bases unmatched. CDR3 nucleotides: TGCAGCGTTGGCAGCGGGAGATCCTACGAGCAGTACTTC. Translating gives CSVGSGRSYEQYF.

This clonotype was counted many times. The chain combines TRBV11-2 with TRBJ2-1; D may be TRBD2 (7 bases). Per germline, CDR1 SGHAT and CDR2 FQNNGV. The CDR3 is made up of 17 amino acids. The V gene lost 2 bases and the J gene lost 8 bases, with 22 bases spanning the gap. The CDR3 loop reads CASSLNLRGPLFDEQFF. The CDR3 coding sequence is TGTGCCAGCAGCTTAAACTTGCGGGGGCCCTTATTCGATGAGCAGTTCTTC. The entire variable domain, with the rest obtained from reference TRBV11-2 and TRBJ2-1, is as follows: EAGVAQSPRYKIIEKRQSVAFWCNPISGHATLYWYQQILGQGPKLLIQFQNNGVVDDSQLPKDRFSAERLKGVDSTLKIQPAKLEDSAVYLCASSLNLRGPLFDEQFFGPGTRLTVL.

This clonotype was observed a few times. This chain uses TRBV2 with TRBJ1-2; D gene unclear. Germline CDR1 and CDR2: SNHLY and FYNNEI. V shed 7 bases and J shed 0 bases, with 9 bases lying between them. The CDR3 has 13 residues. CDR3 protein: CASTQEANYGYTF. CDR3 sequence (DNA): TGTGCCAGCACCCAGGAAGCTAACTATGGCTACACCTTC.

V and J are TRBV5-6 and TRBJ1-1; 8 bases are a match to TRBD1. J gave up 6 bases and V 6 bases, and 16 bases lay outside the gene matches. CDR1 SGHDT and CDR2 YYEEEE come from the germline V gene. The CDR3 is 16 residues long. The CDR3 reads CASIQDRVRGVAEAFF. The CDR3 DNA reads TGTGCCAGCATCCAGGACAGGGTAAGGGGGGTGGCTGAAGCTTTCTTT. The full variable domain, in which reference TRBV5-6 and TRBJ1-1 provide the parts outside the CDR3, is DAGVTQSPTHLIKTRGQQVTLRCSPKSGHDTVSWYQQALGQGPQFIFQYYEEEERQRGNFPDRFSGHQFPNYSSELNVNALLLGDSALYLCASIQDRVRGVAEAFFGQGTRLTVV.

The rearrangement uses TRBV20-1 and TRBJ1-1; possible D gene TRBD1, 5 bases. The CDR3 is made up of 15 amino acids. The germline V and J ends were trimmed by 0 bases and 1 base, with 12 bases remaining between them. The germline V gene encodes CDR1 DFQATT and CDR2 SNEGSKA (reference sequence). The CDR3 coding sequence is TGCAGTGCTAGAGATATTGGGACGGCGAACACTGAAGCTTTCTTT. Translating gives CSARDIGTANTEAFF.

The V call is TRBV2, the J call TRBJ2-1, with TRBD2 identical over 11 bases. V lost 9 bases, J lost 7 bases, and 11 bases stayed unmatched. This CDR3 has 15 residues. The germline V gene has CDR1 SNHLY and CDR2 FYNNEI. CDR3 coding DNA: TGTGCCAGTTTAGCGGGGGGGCCGGTTTTAAATGAGCAGTTCTTC. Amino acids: CASLAGGPVLNEQFF.

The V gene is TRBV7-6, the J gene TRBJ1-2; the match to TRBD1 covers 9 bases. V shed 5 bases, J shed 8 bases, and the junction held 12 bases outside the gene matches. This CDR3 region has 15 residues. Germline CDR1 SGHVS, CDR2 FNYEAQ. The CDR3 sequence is CASSPEETGGEGYTF. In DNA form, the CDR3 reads TGTGCCAGCAGCCCCGAGGAGACAGGGGGTGAAGGCTACACCTTC.

CDR3 in DNA: TGTGCCATCAGGGCAGGGGACAATAATTCACCCCTCCACTTT. This encodes CAIRAGDNNSPLHF. The V and J genes are TRBV10-3 and TRBJ1-6; D perhaps matches TRBD1 (6 bases). From germline, CDR1 is ENHRY and CDR2 SYGVKD. The CDR3 is made up of 14 amino acids. The V end was cut by 6 bases, the J end by 5 bases, with 11 bases between.

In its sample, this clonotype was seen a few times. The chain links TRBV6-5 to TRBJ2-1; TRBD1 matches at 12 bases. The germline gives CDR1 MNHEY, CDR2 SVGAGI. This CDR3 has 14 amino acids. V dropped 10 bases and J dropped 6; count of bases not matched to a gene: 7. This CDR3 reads CATRDRGQLNEQFF. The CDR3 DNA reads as TGTGCCACAAGGGACAGGGGGCAACTCAATGAGCAGTTCTTC.

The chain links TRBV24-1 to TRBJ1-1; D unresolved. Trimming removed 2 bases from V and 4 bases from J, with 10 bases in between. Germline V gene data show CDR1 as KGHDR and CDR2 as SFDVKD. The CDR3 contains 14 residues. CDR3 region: CATSDWKRGTEAFF. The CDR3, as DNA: TGTGCCACCAGTGATTGGAAACGGGGCACTGAAGCTTTCTTT.

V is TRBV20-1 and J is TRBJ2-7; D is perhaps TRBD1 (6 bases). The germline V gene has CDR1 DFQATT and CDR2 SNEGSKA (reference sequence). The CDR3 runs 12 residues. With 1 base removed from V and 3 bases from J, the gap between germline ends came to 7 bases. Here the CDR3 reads CSARVRGYEQYF. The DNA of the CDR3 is TGCAGTGCTAGAGTCAGGGGCTACGAGCAGTACTTC.

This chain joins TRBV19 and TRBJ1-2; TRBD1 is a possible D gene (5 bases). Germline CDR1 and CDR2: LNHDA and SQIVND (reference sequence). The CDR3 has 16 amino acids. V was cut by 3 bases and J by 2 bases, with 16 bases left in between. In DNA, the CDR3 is TGTGCCAGTAGTATGGGCCAACTCTGGGACAACTATGGCTACACCTTC. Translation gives CASSMGQLWDNYGYTF.

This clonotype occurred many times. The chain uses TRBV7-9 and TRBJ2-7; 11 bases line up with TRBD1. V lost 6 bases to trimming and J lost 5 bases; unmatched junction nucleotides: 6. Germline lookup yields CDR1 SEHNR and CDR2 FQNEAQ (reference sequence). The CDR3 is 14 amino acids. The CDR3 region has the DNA TGTGCCAGCAGTCCGGACAGGGGGCCCCACGAGCAGTACTTC. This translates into CASSPDRGPHEQYF. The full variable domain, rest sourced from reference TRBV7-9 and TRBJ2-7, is DTGVSQNPRHKITKRGQNVTFRCDPISEHNRLYWYRQTLGQGPEFLTYFQNEAQLEKSRLLSDRFSAERPKGSFSTLEIQRTEQGDSAMYLCASSPDRGPHEQYFGPGTRLTVT.

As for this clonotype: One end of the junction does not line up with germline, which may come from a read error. The CDR3 sequence: CASRRQSTDTQYF. DNA of the CDR3: TGTGCCAGCAGACGACAGTCCACAGATACGCAGTATTTT. The chain is built from TRBV5-1 and TRBJ2-3; D possibly corresponds to TRBD1 (5 bases). This CDR3 contains 13 residues. CDR1 and CDR2 (germline): SGHRS, YFSETQ.

The CDR3 DNA follows: TGTGCCAGCAGTGCTACAGTGAGCTATGGCTACACCTTC. Translated, it gives CASSATVSYGYTF. The chain joins TRBV2 to TRBJ1-2, with unresolved D. Trimming removed 4 bases from V and 4 bases from J, with 10 bases in between. The CDR3 totals 13 residues. Germline CDR1 is SNHLY and CDR2 is FYNNEI. The full variable domain, with the rest looked up from reference TRBV2 and TRBJ1-2, is EPEVTQTPSHQVTQMGQEVILRCVPISNHLYFYWYRQILGQKVEFLVSFYNNEISEKSEIFDDQFSVERPDGSNFTLKIRSTKLEDSAMYFCASSATVSYGYTFGSGTRLTVV.

CDR3 in amino acids: CASLKESNQPQHF. The CDR3 DNA sequence: TGTGCCAGCCTGAAGGAGAGCAATCAGCCCCAGCATTTT. The chain combines TRBV2 with TRBJ1-5; no clear D gene. V gave up 8 bases and J gave up 1 base, with 9 bases separating them. The CDR3 contains 13 residues. Germline-derived CDR1 and CDR2 are SNHLY and FYNNEI.

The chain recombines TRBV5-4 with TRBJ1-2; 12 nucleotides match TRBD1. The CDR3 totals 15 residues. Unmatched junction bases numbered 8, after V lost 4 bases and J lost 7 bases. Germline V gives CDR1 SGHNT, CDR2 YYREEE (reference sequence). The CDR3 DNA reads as TGTGCCAGCAGCACACAAGGGACAGGGGGCTCTGGCTACACCTTC. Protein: CASSTQGTGGSGYTF.

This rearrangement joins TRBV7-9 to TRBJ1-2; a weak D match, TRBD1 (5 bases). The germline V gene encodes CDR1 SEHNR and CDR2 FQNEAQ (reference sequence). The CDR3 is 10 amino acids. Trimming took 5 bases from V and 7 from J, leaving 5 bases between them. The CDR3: CASSGAGYTF. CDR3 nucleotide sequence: TGTGCCAGCAGCGGGGCTGGCTACACCTTC.

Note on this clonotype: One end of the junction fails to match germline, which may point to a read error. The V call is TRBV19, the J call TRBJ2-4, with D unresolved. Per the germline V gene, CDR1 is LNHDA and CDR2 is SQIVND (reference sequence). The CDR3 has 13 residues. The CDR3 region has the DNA TGTGCCGGTAGTAGTTTAGCCAAAAACATTCAGTACTTC. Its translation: CAGSSLAKNIQYF.

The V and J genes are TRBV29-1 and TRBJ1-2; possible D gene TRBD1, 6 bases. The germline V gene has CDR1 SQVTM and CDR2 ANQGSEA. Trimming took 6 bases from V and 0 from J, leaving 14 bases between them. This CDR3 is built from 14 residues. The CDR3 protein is CSVQQGFSNYGYTF. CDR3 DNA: TGCAGCGTGCAACAGGGCTTCTCTAACTATGGCTACACCTTC.

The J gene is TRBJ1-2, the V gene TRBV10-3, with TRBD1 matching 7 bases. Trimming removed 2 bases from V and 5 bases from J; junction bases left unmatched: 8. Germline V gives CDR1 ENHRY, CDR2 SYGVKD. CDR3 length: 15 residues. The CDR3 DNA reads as TGTGCCATCAGTGAGGGGACAGACTTTGGGTATGGCTACACCTTC. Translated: CAISEGTDFGYGYTF.

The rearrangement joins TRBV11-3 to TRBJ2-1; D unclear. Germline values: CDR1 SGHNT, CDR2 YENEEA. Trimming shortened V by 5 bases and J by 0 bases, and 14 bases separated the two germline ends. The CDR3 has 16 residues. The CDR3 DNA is TGTGCCAGCAGCCCTATAGCCGGAAGCTCCTACAATGAGCAGTTCTTC. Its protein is CASSPIAGSSYNEQFF.

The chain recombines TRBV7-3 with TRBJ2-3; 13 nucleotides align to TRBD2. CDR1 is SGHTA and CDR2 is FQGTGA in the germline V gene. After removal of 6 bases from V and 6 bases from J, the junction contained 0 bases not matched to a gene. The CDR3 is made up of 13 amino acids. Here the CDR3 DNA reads TGTGCCAGCAGGACTAGCGGGGGGGATACGCAGTATTTT. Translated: CASRTSGGDTQYF.

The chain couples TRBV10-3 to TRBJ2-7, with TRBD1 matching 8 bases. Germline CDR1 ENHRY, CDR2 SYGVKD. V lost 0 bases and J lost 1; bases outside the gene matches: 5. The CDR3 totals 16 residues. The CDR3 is CAISESRTGMSYEQYF. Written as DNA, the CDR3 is TGTGCCATCAGTGAGTCGAGGACAGGGATGTCCTACGAGCAGTACTTC.

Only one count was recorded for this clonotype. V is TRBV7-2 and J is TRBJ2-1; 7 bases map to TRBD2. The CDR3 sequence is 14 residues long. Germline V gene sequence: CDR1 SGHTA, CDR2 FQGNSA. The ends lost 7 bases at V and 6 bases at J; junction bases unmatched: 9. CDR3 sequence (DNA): TGTGCCAGCACCCACCCGGGGGGTGGCAATGAGCAGTTCTTC. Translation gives CASTHPGGGNEQFF. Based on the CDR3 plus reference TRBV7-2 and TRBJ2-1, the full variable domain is GAGVSQSPSNKVTEKGKDVELRCDPISGHTALYWYRQSLGQGLEFLIYFQGNSAPDKSGLPSDRFSAERTGGSVSTLTIQRTQQEDSAVYLCASTHPGGGNEQFFGPGTRLTVL.

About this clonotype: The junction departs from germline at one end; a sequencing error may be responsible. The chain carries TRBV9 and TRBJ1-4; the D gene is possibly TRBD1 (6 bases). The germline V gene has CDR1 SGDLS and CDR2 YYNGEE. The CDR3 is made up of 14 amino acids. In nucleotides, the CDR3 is TGTGCCAACAGCGTAGGGGACATTAATGAAAAACTGTTTTTT. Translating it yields CANSVGDINEKLFF.

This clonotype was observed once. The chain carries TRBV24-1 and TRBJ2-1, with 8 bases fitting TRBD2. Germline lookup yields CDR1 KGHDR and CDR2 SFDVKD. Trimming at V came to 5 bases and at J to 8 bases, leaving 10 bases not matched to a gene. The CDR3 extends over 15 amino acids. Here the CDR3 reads CATSGVAGLIHEQFF. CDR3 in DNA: TGTGCCACCAGTGGGGTAGCGGGGCTGATCCATGAGCAGTTCTTC.

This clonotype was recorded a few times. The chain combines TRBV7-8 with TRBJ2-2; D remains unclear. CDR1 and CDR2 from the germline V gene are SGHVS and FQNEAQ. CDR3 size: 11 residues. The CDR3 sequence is CVAANTGELFF. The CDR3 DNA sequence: TGTGTTGCGGCGAACACCGGGGAGCTGTTTTTT. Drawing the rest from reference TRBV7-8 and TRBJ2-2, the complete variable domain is GAGVSQSPRYKVAKRGQDVALRCDPISGHVSLFWYQQALGQGPEFLTYFQNEAQLDKSGLPSDRFFAERPEGSVSTLKIQRTQQEDSAVYLCVAANTGELFFGEGSRLTVL.

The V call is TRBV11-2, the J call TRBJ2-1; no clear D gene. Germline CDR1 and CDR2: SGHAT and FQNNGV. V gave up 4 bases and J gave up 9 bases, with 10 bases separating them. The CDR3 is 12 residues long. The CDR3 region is CASSSSLGEQFF. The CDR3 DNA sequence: TGTGCCAGCAGCTCTTCTCTGGGTGAGCAGTTCTTC.